This entry lists 13 T cell receptor beta chains sequenced from one sample in a study of cytotoxic CD8 clonotypes in ibrutinib-treated CLL. Sequencing was performed with immunoSEQ multiplex PCR; in TCRdb, only in-frame clones are kept and a portion is missing. The data hold 300,000 or so clones, with roughly 71% observed a single time. The source was PBMCs, collected after 36 months of ibrutinib treatment. The receptors stem from a human donor with chronic lymphocytic leukemia.

The V and J genes are TRBV19 and TRBJ2-3, with D perhaps assigned TRBD1 or TRBD2 (5 bases each). Germline V gives CDR1 LNHDA, CDR2 SQIVND (reference sequence). This CDR3 is 13 amino acids long. Trimming removed 6 bases at V and 3 bases at J, with 10 bases between. This CDR3 reads CASRPWGTDTQYF. The DNA of the CDR3 is TGTGCCAGTAGGCCATGGGGGACAGATACGCAGTATTTT.

The sample holds a few counts of this clone. It is unclear where the CDR3 begins or ends on the DNA, so no DNA is shown, and the CDR3 is as TCRdb lists it. The rearrangement uses TRBV28 and TRBJ1-5. The CDR3 is 14 amino acids in total, end residues counted. The V gene's germline CDR1 is MDHEN and CDR2 SYDVKM. The CDR3 protein is CASSTSGPNQPQHF.

This clone was detected only once. The genes are TRBV29-1 and TRBJ1-2; the D is unclear. V gave up 5 bases and J gave up 4 bases, with 20 bases separating them. Looked up from germline, CDR1 is SQVTM and CDR2 is ANQGSEA. The CDR3 has 15 residues. This CDR3 is CSVMGIGRRSYGYTF. The CDR3, as DNA: TGCAGCGTTATGGGGATAGGCCGACGGAGCTATGGCTACACCTTC.

CDR3 sequence reads: CASSTYRAGANVLTF. In DNA form, the CDR3 reads TGTGCCAGCAGCACCTACAGGGCTGGGGCCAACGTCCTGACTTTC. This chain links TRBV11-2 with TRBJ2-6; a weak D match, TRBD1 (6 bases). Germline assignment: CDR1 SGHAT and CDR2 FQNNGV. The CDR3 is 15 amino acids. Trimming pared 5 bases from V and 2 bases from J, leaving 10 bases between.

The rearrangement uses TRBV9 and TRBJ1-2, with TRBD1 as a possible D gene (5 bases). Germline V gives CDR1 SGDLS, CDR2 YYNGEE. CDR3 size: 13 residues. V gave up 0 bases and J gave up 8 bases, with 11 bases separating them. This CDR3 is CASSVDGAAGYTF. The CDR3 region has the DNA TGTGCCAGCAGCGTAGACGGGGCCGCGGGCTACACCTTC. The whole variable domain, filled in from reference TRBV9 and TRBJ1-2, reads DSGVTQTPKHLITATGQRVTLRCSPRSGDLSVYWYQQSLDQGLQFLIQYYNGEERAKGNILERFSAQQFPDLHSELNLSSLELGDSALYFCASSVDGAAGYTFGSGTRLTVV.

This clone was seen a few times. The V and J genes are TRBV13 and TRBJ1-2, with D possibly matching TRBD1 (5 bases). V shed 5 bases and J shed 4 bases, with 14 bases lying between them. Germline V gene sequence: CDR1 PRHDT, CDR2 FYEKMQ (reference sequence). This CDR3 has 14 amino acids. The CDR3 loop reads CASSVQVGGYGYTF. The CDR3 DNA reads TGTGCCAGCAGCGTCCAGGTGGGGGGCTATGGCTACACCTTC.

The chain carries TRBV4-2 and TRBJ2-7; 10 bases agree with TRBD2. V lost 0 bases and J lost 0; bases outside the gene matches: 11. The germline gives CDR1 LGHNA, CDR2 YNFKEQ. This CDR3 region has 19 residues. This chain's CDR3 is CASSQDGLAAFGVSYEQYF. In nucleotides, the CDR3 is TGTGCCAGCAGCCAAGACGGACTAGCGGCCTTCGGAGTCTCCTACGAGCAGTACTTC.

The genes are TRBV13 and TRBJ1-2; 7 bases fit TRBD1. This CDR3 comprises 14 residues. V dropped 5 bases and J dropped 4; count of bases not matched to a gene: 7. Germline V gene lookup returns CDR1 PRHDT and CDR2 FYEKMQ (reference sequence). CDR3 protein: CASSPPTGLYGYTF. The CDR3 DNA sequence: TGTGCCAGCAGCCCCCCGACAGGGCTCTATGGCTACACCTTC.

The chain combines TRBV14 with TRBJ2-2, with TRBD2 identical over 10 bases. The CDR3 loop spans 20 amino acids. The germline V gene encodes CDR1 SGHDN and CDR2 FVKESK. Unmatched junction bases numbered 12, after V lost 2 bases and J lost 0 bases. For the CDR3, the DNA is TGTGCCAGCAGCCAATCCGGTGTGGCTAGCGGGAGCGCGAACACCGGGGAGCTGTTTTTT. Residues: CASSQSGVASGSANTGELFF.

The DNA for the CDR3 is TGTGCCAGCACCGCCATGGGCCCCACCGGGGAGCTGTTTTTT. It translates to CASTAMGPTGELFF. The chain couples TRBV7-3 to TRBJ2-2; no definite D call. Germline V gives CDR1 SGHTA, CDR2 FQGTGA. This CDR3 is 14 amino acids long. V was cut by 7 bases and J by 4 bases, with 13 bases left in between.

The chain couples TRBV5-1 to TRBJ2-7, with 7 bases identical to TRBD2. Germline CDR1 is SGHRS and CDR2 is YFSETQ. The ends lost 5 bases at V and 2 bases at J; junction bases unmatched: 10. The CDR3 extends over 15 amino acids. In nucleotides, the CDR3 is TGCGCCAGCAGGCAACAAGGGCTAGCGGCCTACGAGCAGTACTTC. Translation: CASRQQGLAAYEQYF.

Remarks on this clone: The same CDR3 is also encoded by other DNA sequences in this sample. The chain recombines TRBV9 with TRBJ2-7; TRBD1 aligns across 7 bases. CDR3 length: 14 amino acids. V shed 3 bases and J 4 bases; nucleotides not matched to a gene: 7. Germline CDR1 and CDR2: SGDLS and YYNGEE. CDR3 loop: CASSARQGSYEQYF. The CDR3, as DNA: TGTGCCAGCAGCGCAAGACAGGGTAGTTACGAGCAGTACTTC.

The chain is built from TRBV13 and TRBJ2-1; TRBD1 is a possible D gene (6 bases). V dropped 6 bases and J dropped 6 bases, with 12 bases sitting between them. From germline, CDR1 is PRHDT and CDR2 FYEKMQ (reference sequence). The CDR3 is 13 amino acids. CDR3 protein: CASSKLGGNEQFF. Here the CDR3 DNA reads TGTGCCAGCAGTAAGTTAGGGGGCAATGAGCAGTTCTTC. Filled out from reference TRBV13 and TRBJ2-1, the complete variable domain reads AAGVIQSPRHLIKEKRETATLKCYPIPRHDTVYWYQQGPGQDPQFLISFYEKMQSDKGSIPDRFSAQQFSDYHSELNMSSLELGDSALYFCASSKLGGNEQFFGPGTRLTVL.